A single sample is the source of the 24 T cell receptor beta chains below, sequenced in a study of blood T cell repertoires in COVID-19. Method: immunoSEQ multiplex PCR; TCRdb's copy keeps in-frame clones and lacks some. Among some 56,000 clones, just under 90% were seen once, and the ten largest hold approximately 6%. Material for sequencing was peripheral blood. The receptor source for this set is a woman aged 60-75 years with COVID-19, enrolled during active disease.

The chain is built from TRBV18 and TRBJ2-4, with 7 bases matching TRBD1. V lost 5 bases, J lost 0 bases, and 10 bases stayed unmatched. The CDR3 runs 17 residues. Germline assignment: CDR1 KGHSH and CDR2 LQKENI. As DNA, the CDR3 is TGTGCCAGCTCATCCCTACAGGGGTCACTAGCCAAAAACATTCAGTACTTC. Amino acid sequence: CASSSLQGSLAKNIQYF.

The CDR3 here is CASKTGVNQPQHF. DNA of the CDR3: TGTGCCAGTAAAACAGGGGTAAATCAGCCCCAGCATTTT. This chain uses TRBV19 with TRBJ1-5, with TRBD1 identical over 7 bases. This CDR3 has 13 residues. The germline V gene encodes CDR1 LNHDA and CDR2 SQIVND (reference sequence). Trimming removed 7 bases from V and 4 bases from J; junction bases left unmatched: 4.

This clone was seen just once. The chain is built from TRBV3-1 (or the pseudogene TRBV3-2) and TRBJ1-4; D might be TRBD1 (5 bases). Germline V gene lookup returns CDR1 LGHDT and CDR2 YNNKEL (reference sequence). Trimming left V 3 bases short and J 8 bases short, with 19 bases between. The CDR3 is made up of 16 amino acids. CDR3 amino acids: CASSHLRGGAREKLFF. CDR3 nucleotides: TGTGCCAGCAGCCACCTAAGAGGTGGGGCTCGGGAAAAACTGTTTTTT.

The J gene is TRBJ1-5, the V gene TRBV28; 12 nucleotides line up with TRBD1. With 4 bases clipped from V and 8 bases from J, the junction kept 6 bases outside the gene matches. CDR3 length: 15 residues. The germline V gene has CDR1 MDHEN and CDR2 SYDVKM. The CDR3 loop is CASSSRDRGPEPQHF. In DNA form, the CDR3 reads TGTGCCAGCAGTTCCCGGGACAGGGGGCCCGAGCCCCAGCATTTT.

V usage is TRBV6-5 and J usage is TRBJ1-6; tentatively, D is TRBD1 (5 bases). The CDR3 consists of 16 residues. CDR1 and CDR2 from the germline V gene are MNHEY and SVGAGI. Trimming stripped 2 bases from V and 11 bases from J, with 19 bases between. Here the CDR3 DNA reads TGTGCCAGCAGTTACACAGCGGGGACCCAGGGACCACCCCTCCACTTT. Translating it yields CASSYTAGTQGPPLHF.

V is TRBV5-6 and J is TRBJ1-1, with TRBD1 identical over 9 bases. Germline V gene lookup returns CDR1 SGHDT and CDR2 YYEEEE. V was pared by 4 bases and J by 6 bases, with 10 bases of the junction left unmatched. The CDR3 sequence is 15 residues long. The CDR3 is CASSPGQGWISEAFF. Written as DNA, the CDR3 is TGTGCCAGCAGCCCTGGACAGGGGTGGATTTCTGAAGCTTTCTTT.

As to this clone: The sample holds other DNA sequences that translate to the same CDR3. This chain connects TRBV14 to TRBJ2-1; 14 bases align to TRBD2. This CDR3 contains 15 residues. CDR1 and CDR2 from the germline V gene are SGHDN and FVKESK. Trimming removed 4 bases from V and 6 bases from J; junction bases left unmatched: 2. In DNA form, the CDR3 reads TGTGCCAGCAGCCGTGGGACTAGCGGGAGCAATGAGCAGTTCTTC. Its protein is CASSRGTSGSNEQFF.

The DNA of the CDR3 is TGTGCCAGCAGCTTGGAAACGGGAGGGCCTTACAATGAGCAGTTCTTC. It codes for CASSLETGGPYNEQFF. This rearrangement joins TRBV5-4 to TRBJ2-1, with TRBD2 matching over 8 bases. CDR1 is SGHNT and CDR2 is YYREEE in the germline V gene (reference sequence). V trimming: 0 bases; J trimming: 4 bases; junction bases outside the gene matches: 6. The CDR3 spans 16 residues.

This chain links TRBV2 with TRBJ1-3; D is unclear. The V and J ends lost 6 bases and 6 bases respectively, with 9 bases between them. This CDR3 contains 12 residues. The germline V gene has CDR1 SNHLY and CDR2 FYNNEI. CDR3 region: CASRQSENTIYF. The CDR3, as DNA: TGTGCCAGCAGACAGTCCGAAAACACCATATATTTT.

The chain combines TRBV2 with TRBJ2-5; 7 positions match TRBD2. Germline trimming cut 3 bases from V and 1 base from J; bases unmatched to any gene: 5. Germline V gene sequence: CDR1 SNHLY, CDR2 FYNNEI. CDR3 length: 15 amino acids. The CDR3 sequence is CASSDLAAGQETQYF. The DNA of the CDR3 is TGTGCCAGCAGTGATCTAGCGGCTGGCCAAGAGACCCAGTACTTC.

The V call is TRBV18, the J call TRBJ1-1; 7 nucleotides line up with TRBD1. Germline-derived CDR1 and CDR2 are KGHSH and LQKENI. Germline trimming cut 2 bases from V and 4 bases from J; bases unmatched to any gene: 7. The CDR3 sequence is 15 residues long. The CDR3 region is CASSPNKGGGTEAFF. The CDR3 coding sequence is TGTGCCAGCTCACCAAACAAAGGGGGCGGCACTGAAGCTTTCTTT.

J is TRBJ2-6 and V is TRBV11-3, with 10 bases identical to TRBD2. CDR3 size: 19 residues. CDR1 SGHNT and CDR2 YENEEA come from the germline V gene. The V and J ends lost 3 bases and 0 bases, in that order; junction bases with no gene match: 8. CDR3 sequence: CASSFLGASGSSGANVLTF. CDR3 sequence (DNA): TGTGCCAGCAGCTTTTTAGGCGCTAGCGGGAGCTCTGGGGCCAACGTCCTGACTTTC.

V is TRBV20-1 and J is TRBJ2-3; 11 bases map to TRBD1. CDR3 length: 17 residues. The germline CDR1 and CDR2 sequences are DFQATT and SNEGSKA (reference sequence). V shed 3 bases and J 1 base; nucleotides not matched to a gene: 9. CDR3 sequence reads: CSASGGQGGWGTDTQYF. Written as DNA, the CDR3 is TGCAGTGCTAGTGGGGGACAGGGGGGATGGGGCACAGATACGCAGTATTTT.

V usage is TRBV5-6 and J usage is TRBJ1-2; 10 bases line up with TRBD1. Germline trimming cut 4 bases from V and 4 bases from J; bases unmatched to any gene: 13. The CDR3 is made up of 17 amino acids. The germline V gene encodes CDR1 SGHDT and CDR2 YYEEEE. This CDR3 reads CASSQYATGGSGYGYTF. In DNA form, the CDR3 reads TGTGCCAGCAGCCAATACGCGACAGGGGGCAGCGGCTATGGCTACACCTTC.

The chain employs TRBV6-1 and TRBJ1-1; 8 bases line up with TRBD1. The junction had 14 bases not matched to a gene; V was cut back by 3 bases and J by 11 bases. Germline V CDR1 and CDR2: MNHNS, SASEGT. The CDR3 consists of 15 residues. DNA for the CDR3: TGTGCCAGCAGTGATCTCGCAGGGGGCTTGATTGAGGCTTTCTTT. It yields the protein CASSDLAGGLIEAFF.

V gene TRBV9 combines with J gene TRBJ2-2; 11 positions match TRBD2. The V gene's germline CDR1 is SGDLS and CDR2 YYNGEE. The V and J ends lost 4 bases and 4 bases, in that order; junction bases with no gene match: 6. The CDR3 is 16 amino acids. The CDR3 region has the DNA TGTGCCAGCAGCAACTTAGCGGGAGGGGGCACCGGGGAGCTGTTTTTT. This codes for CASSNLAGGGTGELFF.

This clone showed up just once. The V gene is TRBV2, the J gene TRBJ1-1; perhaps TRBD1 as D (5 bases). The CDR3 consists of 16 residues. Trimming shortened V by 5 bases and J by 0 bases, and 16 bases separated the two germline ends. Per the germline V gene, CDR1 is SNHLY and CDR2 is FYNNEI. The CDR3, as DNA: TGTGCCAGCAGTCTGATTTCCGGGGGTCTGAACACTGAAGCTTTCTTT. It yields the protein CASSLISGGLNTEAFF.

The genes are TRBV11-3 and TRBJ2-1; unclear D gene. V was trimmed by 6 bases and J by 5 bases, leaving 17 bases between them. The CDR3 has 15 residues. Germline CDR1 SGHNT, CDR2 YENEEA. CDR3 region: CASSTATAFDNEQFF. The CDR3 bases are TGTGCCAGCAGTACAGCCACAGCATTCGACAATGAGCAGTTCTTC.

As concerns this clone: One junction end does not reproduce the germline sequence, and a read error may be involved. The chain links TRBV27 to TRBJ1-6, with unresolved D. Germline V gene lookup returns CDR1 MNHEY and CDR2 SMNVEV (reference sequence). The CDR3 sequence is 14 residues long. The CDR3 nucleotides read TGTGCCAGCAGCCCCCGGTCCTCTAATTCACCCCTCCACTTT. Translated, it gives CASSPRSSNSPLHF.

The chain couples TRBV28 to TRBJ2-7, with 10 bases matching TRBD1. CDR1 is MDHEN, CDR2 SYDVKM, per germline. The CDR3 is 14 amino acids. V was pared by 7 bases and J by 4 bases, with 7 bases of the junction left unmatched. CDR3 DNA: TGTGCCAGCATTGGCGGGACAGGGGAATACGAGCAGTACTTC. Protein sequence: CASIGGTGEYEQYF.

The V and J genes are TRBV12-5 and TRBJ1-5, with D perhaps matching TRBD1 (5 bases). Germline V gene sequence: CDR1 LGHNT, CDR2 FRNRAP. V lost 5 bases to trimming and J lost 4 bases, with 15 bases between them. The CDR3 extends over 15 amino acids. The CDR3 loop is CASGPRGGNNQPQHF. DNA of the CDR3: TGTGCTAGTGGTCCCCGGGGGGGGAATAATCAGCCCCAGCATTTT.

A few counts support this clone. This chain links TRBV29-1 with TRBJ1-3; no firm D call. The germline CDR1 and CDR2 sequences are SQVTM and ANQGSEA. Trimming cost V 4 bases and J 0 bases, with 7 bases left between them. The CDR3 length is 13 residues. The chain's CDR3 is CSVGASSGNTIYF. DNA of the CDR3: TGCAGCGTTGGGGCCAGCTCTGGAAACACCATATATTTT.

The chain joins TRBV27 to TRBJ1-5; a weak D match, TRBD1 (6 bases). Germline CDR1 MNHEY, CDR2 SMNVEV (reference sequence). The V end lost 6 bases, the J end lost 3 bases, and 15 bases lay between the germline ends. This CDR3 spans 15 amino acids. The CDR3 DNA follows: TGTGCCAGCAGGGGATCAGGGGCTCCCAATCAGCCCCAGCATTTT. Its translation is CASRGSGAPNQPQHF.

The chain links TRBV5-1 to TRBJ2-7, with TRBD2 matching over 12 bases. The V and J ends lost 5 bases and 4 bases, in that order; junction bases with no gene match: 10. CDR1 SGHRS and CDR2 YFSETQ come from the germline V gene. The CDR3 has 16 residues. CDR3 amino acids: CASSRSPGLAGYEQYF. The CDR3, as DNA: TGCGCCAGCAGTAGGAGTCCGGGACTAGCGGGTTACGAGCAGTACTTC. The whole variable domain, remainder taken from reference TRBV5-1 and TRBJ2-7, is KAGVTQTPRYLIKTRGQQVTLSCSPISGHRSVSWYQQTPGQGLQFLFEYFSETQRNKGNFPGRFSGRQFSNSRSEMNVSTLELGDSALYLCASSRSPGLAGYEQYFGPGTRLTVT.